Below are 17 T cell receptor beta chains sequenced from a single sample in a study of blood T cell repertoires in COVID-19. Generated by immunoSEQ multiplex PCR, the TCRdb table keeps only in-frame clones and is missing some. The sample lists 300,000 to 450,000 clones, around 85% occurring once. Sample: peripheral blood. The source is a woman younger than 30 with acute or convalescent COVID-19.

This chain uses TRBV2 with TRBJ2-2; no firm D call. The CDR3 sequence is 13 residues long. Germline V CDR1 and CDR2: SNHLY, FYNNEI. The V and J ends lost 7 bases and 7 bases respectively, with 13 bases between them. CDR3 in amino acids: CASTLQLNGELFF. The CDR3 nucleotides are TGTGCCAGCACCCTGCAGTTAAACGGGGAGCTGTTTTTT.

This clone was detected only a few times. V and J are TRBV11-3 and TRBJ1-2, with D perhaps TRBD1 (5 bases). The CDR3 runs to 15 residues. V shed 0 bases and J shed 2 bases, with 10 bases lying between them. Looked up from germline, CDR1 is SGHNT and CDR2 is YENEEA. The CDR3 is CASSLEAGKNYGYTF. The CDR3 DNA reads TGTGCCAGCAGCTTAGAGGCAGGGAAAAACTATGGCTACACCTTC.

V and J are TRBV5-4 and TRBJ1-4; D is undetermined. The CDR3 runs to 14 residues. The V gene lost 0 bases and the J gene lost 7 bases, with 10 bases spanning the gap. Germline assignment: CDR1 SGHNT and CDR2 YYREEE (reference sequence). The CDR3 sequence: CASSLGREGEKLFF. The CDR3 DNA reads as TGTGCCAGCAGCTTGGGAAGGGAGGGTGAAAAACTGTTTTTT.

The CDR3 nucleotides are TGTGCCAGCGGGAGGAGCTCCTACGAGCAGTACTTC. This gives the protein CASGRSSYEQYF. The V and J genes are TRBV12-3 or TRBV12-4 and TRBJ2-7, with D possibly TRBD2 on 6 matching bases. V lost 8 bases, J lost 0 bases, and 8 bases lay in between. This CDR3 contains 12 residues.

DNA for the CDR3: TGTGCCAGCAGCGCGGACAGTATAAATCAGCCCCAGCATTTT. Translating it yields CASSADSINQPQHF. The genes are TRBV7-2 and TRBJ1-5; perhaps TRBD1 as D (6 bases). The V end was cut by 5 bases, the J end by 4 bases, with 12 bases between. Germline V lookup: CDR1 SGHTA, CDR2 FQGNSA. This CDR3 contains 14 residues.

This rearrangement joins TRBV4-1 to TRBJ1-2, with unresolved D. This CDR3 is 12 amino acids long. Germline CDR1 MGHRA, CDR2 YSYEKL. V lost 0 bases and J lost 7, with 6 bases in between. The CDR3 nucleotides are TGCGCCAGCAGCCAAGATGCCGGTGGCTACACCTTC. Its translation: CASSQDAGGYTF.

This rearrangement joins TRBV28 to TRBJ1-1, with a tentative D call TRBD1 (6 bases). Trimming removed 5 bases at V and 10 bases at J, with 17 bases between. CDR1 is MDHEN and CDR2 is SYDVKM in the germline V gene. This CDR3 spans 13 amino acids. The CDR3 DNA reads as TGTGCCAGCAGTCTAGCCGCAGGGGAGGGAGCTTTCTTT. The encoded protein is CASSLAAGEGAFF.

This clone was counted a single time. V gene TRBV21-1 combines with J gene TRBJ1-3. TRBV21-1 is flagged as a pseudogene. This CDR3 region has 16 residues. The CDR3 here is CASSKILGGSGNTIYF. CDR3 coding DNA: TGTGCCAGCAGCAAAATTCTGGGGGGGTCTGGAAACACCATATATTTT.

Note on this clone: This same CDR3 is encoded by further DNA sequences in the sample. The chain has TRBV9 and TRBJ2-1, with 7 positions matching TRBD2. There are 14 residues in the CDR3. Looked up from germline, CDR1 is SGDLS and CDR2 is YYNGEE. J gave up 1 base and V 3 bases, and 1 base lay outside the gene matches. As DNA, the CDR3 is TGTGCCAGCAGCGCTAGCGGATCCTACAATGAGCAGTTCTTC. Its translation: CASSASGSYNEQFF. Complete variable domain (other parts from reference TRBV9 and TRBJ2-1): DSGVTQTPKHLITATGQRVTLRCSPRSGDLSVYWYQQSLDQGLQFLIQYYNGEERAKGNILERFSAQQFPDLHSELNLSSLELGDSALYFCASSASGSYNEQFFGPGTRLTVL.

The chain combines TRBV5-4 with TRBJ2-7; 7 bases fit TRBD1. Germline CDR1 is SGHNT and CDR2 is YYREEE (reference sequence). CDR3 length: 14 residues. After removal of 3 bases from V and 2 bases from J, the junction contained 5 bases not matched to a gene. In DNA form, the CDR3 reads TGTGCCAGCAGCTACGGACAGGACCCCTACGAGCAGTACTTC. This sequence encodes CASSYGQDPYEQYF. Full variable domain (rest looked up from reference TRBV5-4 and TRBJ2-7): ETGVTQSPTHLIKTRGQQVTLRCSSQSGHNTVSWYQQALGQGPQFIFQYYREEENGRGNFPPRFSGLQFPNYSSELNVNALELDDSALYLCASSYGQDPYEQYFGPGTRLTVT.

This clone has only a few counts. J is TRBJ2-7 and V is TRBV5-1, with 9 nucleotides matching TRBD1. The CDR3 totals 14 residues. With 4 bases clipped from V and 0 bases from J, the junction kept 2 bases outside the gene matches. The germline CDR1 and CDR2 sequences are SGHRS and YFSETQ. The CDR3, as DNA: TGCGCCAGCAGCATGACAGGGGGCTCCTACGAGCAGTACTTC. Translating it yields CASSMTGGSYEQYF.

Remarks on this clone: Other DNA variants within this sample encode the same CDR3. The genes are TRBV19 and TRBJ1-1; D gene uncertain. The CDR3 is made up of 13 amino acids. V lost 3 bases and J lost 1, with 6 bases in between. Germline V gene sequence: CDR1 LNHDA, CDR2 SQIVND (reference sequence). CDR3 coding DNA: TGTGCCAGTAGTATCCTAGGGAACACTGAAGCTTTCTTT. It codes for CASSILGNTEAFF.

This clone was counted only a few times. The V and J genes are TRBV10-1 and TRBJ1-1; 7 bases line up with TRBD1. CDR1 is WNHNN, CDR2 SYGVQD, per germline (reference sequence). The CDR3 is made up of 13 amino acids. Unmatched junction bases numbered 8, after V lost 5 bases and J lost 8 bases. This CDR3 reads CASSSQSGGEAFF. For the CDR3, the DNA is TGCGCCAGCAGTTCCCAGTCAGGGGGAGAAGCTTTCTTT.

The chain carries TRBV15 and TRBJ1-2; D remains ambiguous. Germline loops: CDR1 LNHNV, CDR2 YYDKDF (reference sequence). V was clipped by 2 bases and J by 8 bases, with 15 bases between them. The length of the CDR3 is 14 residues. The CDR3 sequence is CATSRPSVPTGYTF. As DNA, the CDR3 is TGTGCCACCAGCAGACCGAGCGTCCCCACCGGCTACACCTTC.

V and J are TRBV29-1 and TRBJ2-1, with 7 bases identical to TRBD2. CDR1 is SQVTM, CDR2 ANQGSEA, per germline. This CDR3 is built from 12 residues. V shed 6 bases, J shed 9 bases, and the junction held 8 bases outside the gene matches. As DNA, the CDR3 is TGCAGCGTCCTGACTAGCCGGAGTGAGCAGTTCTTC. Its protein product is CSVLTSRSEQFF.

The V and J genes are TRBV5-6 and TRBJ2-1; the D is unclear. The CDR3 runs 14 residues. CDR1 and CDR2 (germline): SGHDT, YYEEEE. V lost 1 base, J lost 5 bases, and 10 bases lay in between. The CDR3 region has the DNA TGTGCCAGCAGCTTGAGAGTATCAAACAATGAGCAGTTCTTC. Translation gives CASSLRVSNNEQFF. Full variable domain (rest looked up from reference TRBV5-6 and TRBJ2-1): DAGVTQSPTHLIKTRGQQVTLRCSPKSGHDTVSWYQQALGQGPQFIFQYYEEEERQRGNFPDRFSGHQFPNYSSELNVNALLLGDSALYLCASSLRVSNNEQFFGPGTRLTVL.

This sequence joins TRBV28 and TRBJ1-5, with D maybe TRBD1 (5 bases). This CDR3 is 16 amino acids long. Trimming left V 3 bases short and J 14 bases short, with 26 bases between. Germline lookup yields CDR1 MDHEN and CDR2 SYDVKM. In DNA, the CDR3 is TGTGCCAGCAGTTTTAATAACAAACCCCATCCGGGAGGGGAGCATTTT. The encoded protein is CASSFNNKPHPGGEHF.